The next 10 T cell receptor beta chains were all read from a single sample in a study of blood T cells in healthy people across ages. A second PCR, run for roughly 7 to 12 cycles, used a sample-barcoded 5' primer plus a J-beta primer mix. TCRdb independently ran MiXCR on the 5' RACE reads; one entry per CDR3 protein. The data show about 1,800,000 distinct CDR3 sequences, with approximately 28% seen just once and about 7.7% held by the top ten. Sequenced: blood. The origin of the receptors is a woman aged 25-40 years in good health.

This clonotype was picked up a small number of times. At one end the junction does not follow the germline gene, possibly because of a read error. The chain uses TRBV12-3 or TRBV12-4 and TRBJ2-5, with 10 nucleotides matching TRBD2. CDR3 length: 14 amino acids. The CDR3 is CASSVAGGYNEQYF. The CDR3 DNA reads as TGTGCCAGCAGTGTAGCGGGGGGTTACAATGAGCAGTACTTC.

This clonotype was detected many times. DNA for the CDR3: TGCAGCGTGCCCCGTCCCGAACGAACGGACGAGCAGTACTTC. Translating gives CSVPRPERTDEQYF. The V gene is TRBV29-1, the J gene TRBJ2-7; D is uncertain. The V gene's germline CDR1 is SQVTM and CDR2 ANQGSEA. The germline V and J ends were trimmed by 6 bases and 5 bases, with 20 bases remaining between them. The CDR3 has 14 amino acids.

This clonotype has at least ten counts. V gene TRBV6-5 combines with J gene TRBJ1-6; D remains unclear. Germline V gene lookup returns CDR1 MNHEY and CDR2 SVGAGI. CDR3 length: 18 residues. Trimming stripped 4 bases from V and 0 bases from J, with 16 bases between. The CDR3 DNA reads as TGTGCCAGCAGTTTTGAGCGGGTTAAGCGCTCCTATAATTCACCCCTCCACTTT. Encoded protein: CASSFERVKRSYNSPLHF.

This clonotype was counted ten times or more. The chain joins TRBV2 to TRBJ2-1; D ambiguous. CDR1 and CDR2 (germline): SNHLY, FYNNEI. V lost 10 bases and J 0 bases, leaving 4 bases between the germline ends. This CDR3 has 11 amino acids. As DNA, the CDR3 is TGTGCCATCGGCTCCTACAATGAGCAGTTCTTC. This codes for CAIGSYNEQFF.

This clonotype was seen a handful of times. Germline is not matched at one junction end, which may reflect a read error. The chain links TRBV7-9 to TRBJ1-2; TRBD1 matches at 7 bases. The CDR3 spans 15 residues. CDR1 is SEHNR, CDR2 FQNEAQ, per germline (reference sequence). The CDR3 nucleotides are TGTGCCAGCAGCTCGGGGGACAGCGCTAACCATGGCTACACCTTC. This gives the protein CASSSGDSANHGYTF.

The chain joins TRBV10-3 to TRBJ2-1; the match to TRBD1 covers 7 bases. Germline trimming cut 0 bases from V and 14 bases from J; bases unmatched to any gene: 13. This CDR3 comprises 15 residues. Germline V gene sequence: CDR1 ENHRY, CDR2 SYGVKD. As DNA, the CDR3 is TGTGCCATCAGTGAGTCTTTAAGGGACAGCCGATTGGAGTTCTTC. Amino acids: CAISESLRDSRLEFF.

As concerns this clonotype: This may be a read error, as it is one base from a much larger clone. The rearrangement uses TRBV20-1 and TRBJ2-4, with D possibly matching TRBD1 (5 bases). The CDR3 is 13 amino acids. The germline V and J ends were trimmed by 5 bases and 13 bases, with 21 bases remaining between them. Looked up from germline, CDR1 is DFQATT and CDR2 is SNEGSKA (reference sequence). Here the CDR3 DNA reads TGCAGTGCTTCAGACAGTATTGGTCGAGAGCAGTACTTC. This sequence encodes CSASDSIGREQYF.

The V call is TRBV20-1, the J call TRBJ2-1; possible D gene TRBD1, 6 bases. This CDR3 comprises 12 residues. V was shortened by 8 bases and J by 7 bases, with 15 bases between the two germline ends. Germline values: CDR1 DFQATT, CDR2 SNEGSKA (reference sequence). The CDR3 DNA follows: TGCAGTATCGCAAAACAGGGAAATGAGCAGTTCTTC. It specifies CSIAKQGNEQFF.

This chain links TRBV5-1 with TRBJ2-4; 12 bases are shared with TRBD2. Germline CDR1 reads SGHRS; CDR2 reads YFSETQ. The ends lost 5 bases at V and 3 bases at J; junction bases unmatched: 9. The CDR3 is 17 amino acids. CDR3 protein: CASSKTSGGMGKNIQYF. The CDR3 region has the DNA TGCGCCAGCAGTAAGACTAGCGGGGGAATGGGCAAAAACATTCAGTACTTC.

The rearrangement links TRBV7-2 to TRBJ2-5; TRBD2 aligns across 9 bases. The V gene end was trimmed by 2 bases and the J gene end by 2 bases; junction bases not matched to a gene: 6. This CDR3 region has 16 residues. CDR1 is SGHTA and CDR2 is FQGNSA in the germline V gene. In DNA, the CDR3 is TGTGCCAGCAGCTTAATGACTAGCGGACCTCAAGAGACCCAGTACTTC. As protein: CASSLMTSGPQETQYF.